A single sample is the source of the 2 T cell receptor beta chains below, sequenced in a study of blood T cells in healthy people across ages (dated by TCRdb to the mid-2010s). To prepare the library, 5' RACE was applied. Instrument used: Illumina HiSeq 2500. A second PCR of roughly 6 to 11 cycles was run with a J-beta primer mix and a sample-barcoded 5' primer. TCRdb reprocessing: public reads trimmed at Q25 with fastp, clones called with MiXCR, in-frame beta chains kept. A single entry per CDR3 protein holds the most common genes and DNA from its merged rows. The sample table holds about 640,000 distinct CDR3 sequences, of which under 65% were seen once. The ten largest clones take up 30% to 45% of the sample. Sequencing was performed on blood. The receptors derive from a man in his 60s in good health.

The V gene is TRBV28, the J gene TRBJ2-5; 8 bases match TRBD1. The germline CDR1 and CDR2 sequences are MDHEN and SYDVKM. Losses at the gene ends were 3 bases for V and 5 bases for J; bases not matched to a gene: 5. This CDR3 is built from 14 residues. The CDR3 sequence: CASSFAGGRETQYF. In nucleotides, the CDR3 is TGTGCCAGCAGTTTTGCAGGGGGCCGGGAGACCCAGTACTTC.

On this clonotype: A much larger clone differs by one base, so this may be a read error. The chain couples TRBV2 to TRBJ2-3, with 8 bases matching TRBD1. The CDR3 has 16 amino acids. Germline V gene sequence: CDR1 SNHLY, CDR2 FYNNEI. Trimming at V came to 4 bases and at J to 4 bases, leaving 10 bases not matched to a gene. The CDR3 DNA reads TGTGCCAGCAGTGGCCCGAGACAGGGGTCGGCAGATACGCAGTATTTT. It encodes CASSGPRQGSADTQYF.